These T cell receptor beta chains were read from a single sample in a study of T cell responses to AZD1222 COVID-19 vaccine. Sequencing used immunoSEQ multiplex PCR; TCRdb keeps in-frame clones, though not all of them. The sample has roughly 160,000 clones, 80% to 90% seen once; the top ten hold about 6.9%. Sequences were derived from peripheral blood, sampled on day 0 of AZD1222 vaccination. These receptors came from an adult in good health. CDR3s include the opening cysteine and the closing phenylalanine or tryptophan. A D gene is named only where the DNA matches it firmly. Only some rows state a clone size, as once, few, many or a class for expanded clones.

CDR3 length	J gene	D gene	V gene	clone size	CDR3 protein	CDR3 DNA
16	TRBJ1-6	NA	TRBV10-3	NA	CAISDWGVGRSSPLHF	TGTGCCATCAGTGATTGGGGGGTTGGTAGAAGTTCACCCCTCCACTTT
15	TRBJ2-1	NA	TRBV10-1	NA	CASSEFLADYNEQFF	TGCGCCAGCAGTGAGTTCCTAGCAGACTACAATGAGCAGTTCTTC
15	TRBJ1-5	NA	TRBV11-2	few	CASSLEWGGNQPQHF	TGTGCCAGCAGCTTAGAGTGGGGCGGCAATCAGCCCCAGCATTTT
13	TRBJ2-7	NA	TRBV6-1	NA	CASSENSNYEQYF	TGTGCCAGCAGTGAAAACAGCAACTACGAGCAGTACTTC
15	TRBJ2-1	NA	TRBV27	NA	CASSFEGPSYNEQFF	TGTGCCAGCAGTTTTGAGGGCCCCTCCTACAATGAGCAGTTCTTC
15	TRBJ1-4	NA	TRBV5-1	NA	CASSFLEATNEKLFF	TGCGCCAGCAGCTTCCTCGAAGCAACTAATGAAAAACTGTTTTTT
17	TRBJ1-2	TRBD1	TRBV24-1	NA	CATRPSEGTGPFSSYTF	TGTGCCACCAGACCATCAGAGGGGACAGGGCCTTTCTCTAGCTACACCTTC
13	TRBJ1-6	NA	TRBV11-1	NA	CASSLEGNSPLHF	TGTGCCAGCAGCTTAGAGGGTAATTCACCCCTCCACTTT
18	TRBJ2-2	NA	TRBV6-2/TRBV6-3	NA	CASSYGVPLKKDTGELFF	TGTGCCAGCAGTTACGGGGTTCCGTTAAAAAAAGACACCGGGGAGCTGTTTTTT
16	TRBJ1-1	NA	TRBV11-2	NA	CASSSGLVTPRAEAFF	TGTGCCAGCAGCTCAGGTTTAGTAACCCCCAGGGCTGAAGCTTTCTTT
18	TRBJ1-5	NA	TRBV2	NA	CASSKGGVTFNSNQPQHF	TGTGCCAGCAGCAAGGGGGGTGTGACCTTTAATAGCAATCAGCCCCAGCATTTT
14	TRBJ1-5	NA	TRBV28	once	CASSTLDSNQPQHF	TGTGCCAGCAGTACCTTGGATAGCAATCAGCCCCAGCATTTT
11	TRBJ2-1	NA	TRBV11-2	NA	CASSLISEQFF	TGTGCCAGCAGCTTGATTAGTGAGCAGTTCTTC
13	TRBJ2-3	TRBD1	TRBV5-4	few	CASGGQGEDTQYF	TGTGCCAGCGGGGGTCAGGGGGAAGATACGCAGTATTTT
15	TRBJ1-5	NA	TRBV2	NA	CASSEWKGGNQPQHF	TGTGCCAGCAGTGAATGGAAGGGCGGCAATCAGCCCCAGCATTTT
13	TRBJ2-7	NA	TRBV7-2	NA	CASSLFRSYEQYF	TGTGCCAGCAGCCTCTTCCGCTCCTACGAGCAGTACTTC
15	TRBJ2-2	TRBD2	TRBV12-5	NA	CASGLYGGVTGELFF	TGTGCTAGTGGTTTGTACGGGGGGGTCACCGGGGAGCTGTTTTTT
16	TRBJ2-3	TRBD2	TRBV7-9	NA	CASSLPPSGGIDTQYF	TGTGCCAGCAGCTTACCCCCTAGCGGGGGGATTGATACGCAGTATTTT
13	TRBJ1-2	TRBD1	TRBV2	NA	CASRDTGVGGYTF	TGTGCCAGCAGGGACACAGGGGTGGGTGGCTACACCTTC
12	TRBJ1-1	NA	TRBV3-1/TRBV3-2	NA	CASSQVGRGAFF	TGTGCCAGCAGCCAAGTGGGGCGGGGAGCTTTCTTT
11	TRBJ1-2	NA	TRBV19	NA	CASSLNYGYTF	TGTGCCAGTAGTTTAAACTATGGCTACACCTTC
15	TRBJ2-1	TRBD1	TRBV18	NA	CASSPGTGAYNEQFF	TGTGCCAGCTCACCCGGGACAGGTGCCTACAATGAGCAGTTCTTC
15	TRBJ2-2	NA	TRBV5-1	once	CASSLAGSNTGELFF	TGCGCCAGCAGCTTGGCGGGGTCGAACACCGGGGAGCTGTTTTTT
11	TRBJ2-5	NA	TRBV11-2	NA	CASSGVETQYF	TGTGCCAGCAGCGGGGTCGAGACCCAGTACTTC
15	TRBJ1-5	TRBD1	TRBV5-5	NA	CASSWGTGPNQPQHF	TGTGCCAGCAGCTGGGGGACAGGGCCCAATCAGCCCCAGCATTTT
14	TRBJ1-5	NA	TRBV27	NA	CASSLTPTGQPQHF	TGTGCCAGCAGTTTAACCCCGACTGGGCAGCCCCAGCATTTT
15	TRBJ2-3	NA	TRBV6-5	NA	CASSYKGPSTDTQYF	TGTGCCAGCAGTTATAAGGGGCCGAGCACAGATACGCAGTATTTT
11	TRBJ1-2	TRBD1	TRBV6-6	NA	CASWDSYGYTF	TGTGCCAGCTGGGACAGCTATGGCTACACCTTC
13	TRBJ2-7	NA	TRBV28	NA	CASSNFGSYEQYF	TGTGCCAGCAGTAACTTTGGCTCCTACGAGCAGTACTTC
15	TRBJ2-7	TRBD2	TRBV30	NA	CAWRSREGISYEQYF	TGTGCCTGGAGATCTCGGGAGGGCATCTCCTACGAGCAGTACTTC
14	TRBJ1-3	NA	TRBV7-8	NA	CASSLRTASVPIYF	TGTGCCAGCAGCTTGAGGACGGCGAGTGTACCCATATATTTT
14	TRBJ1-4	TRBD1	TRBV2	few	CASIRDRNNEKLFF	TGTGCCAGCATTCGGGACAGAAATAATGAAAAACTGTTTTTT
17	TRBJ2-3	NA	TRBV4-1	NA	CASSQFRTTLLADTQYF	TGCGCCAGCAGCCAATTTCGGACTACCCTTTTGGCAGATACGCAGTATTTT
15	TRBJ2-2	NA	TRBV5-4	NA	CASSSQEYTTGELFF	TGTGCCAGCAGCTCGCAGGAGTATACCACCGGGGAGCTGTTTTTT
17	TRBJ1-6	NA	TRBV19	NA	CASSPRTAYYRDSPLHF	TGTGCCAGTAGTCCACGGACAGCCTACTATCGTGATTCACCCCTCCACTTT
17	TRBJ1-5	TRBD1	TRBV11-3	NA	CASSLKSRDRDNQPQHF	TGTGCCAGCAGCTTAAAGAGCAGGGACAGGGACAATCAGCCCCAGCATTTT
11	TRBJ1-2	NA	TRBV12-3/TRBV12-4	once	CASSFYNGYTF	TGTGCCAGCAGTTTTTATAATGGCTACACCTTC
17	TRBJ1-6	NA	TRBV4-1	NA	CASSQELGSSYNSPLHF	TGCGCCAGCAGCCAAGAGTTGGGGAGCTCCTATAATTCACCCCTCCACTTT
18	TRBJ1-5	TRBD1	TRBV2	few	CASKPGTGRWYSNQPQHF	TGTGCCAGCAAACCCGGGACAGGGCGCTGGTATAGCAATCAGCCCCAGCATTTT
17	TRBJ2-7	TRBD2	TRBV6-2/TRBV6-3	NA	CASSPRGPAGGSYEQYF	TGTGCCAGCAGCCCTCGGGGGCCAGCGGGGGGCTCCTACGAGCAGTACTTC
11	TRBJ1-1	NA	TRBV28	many	CASKINTEAFF	TGTGCCAGCAAGATCAACACTGAAGCTTTCTTT
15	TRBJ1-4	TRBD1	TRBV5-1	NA	CASSLVGQGSEKLFF	TGCGCCAGCAGCTTGGTGGGACAGGGGAGTGAAAAACTGTTTTTT
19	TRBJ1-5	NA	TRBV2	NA	CASSEALRLEALDNQPQHF	TGTGCCAGCAGTGAAGCGTTGAGGCTAGAAGCACTTGATAATCAGCCCCAGCATTTT
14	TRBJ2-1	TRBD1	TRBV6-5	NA	CASRTGDAYNEQFF	TGTGCCAGCAGGACAGGGGATGCCTACAATGAGCAGTTCTTC
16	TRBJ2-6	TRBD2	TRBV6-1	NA	CASSEVGGAGANVLTF	TGTGCCAGCAGTGAAGTTGGGGGGGCTGGGGCCAACGTCCTGACTTTC
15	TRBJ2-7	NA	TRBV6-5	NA	CASSYSSWGAYEQYF	TGTGCCAGCAGTTACTCCAGCTGGGGCGCTTACGAGCAGTACTTC
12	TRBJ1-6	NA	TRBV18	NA	CASSPFNSPLHF	TGTGCCAGCTCACCATTTAATTCACCCCTCCACTTT
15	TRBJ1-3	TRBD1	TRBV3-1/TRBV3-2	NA	CASSQEGTALNTIYF	TGTGCCAGCAGCCAAGAAGGGACAGCGTTAAACACCATATATTTT